This entry lists 9 T cell receptor beta chains sequenced from one sample in a study of post-analysis software for immune sequencing data. Study outcomes and limitations: Controls showed lower frequencies than patients for five or six TRBV segments, and TRBV5-6, TRBV5-1 and TRBV20-1 were among these.

These receptors' targets are unknown. Prepared libraries of TCR beta cDNA carried unique molecular identifiers. TCRdb ran MiXCR on the PCR reads and lists one entry per CDR3 protein. The sample consists of a few hundred thousand distinct CDR3 sequences, less than 40% of them appearing once. The material sequenced was blood. These receptors all come from a girl aged 5-17 years with multiple sclerosis.

This clonotype has more than one count but fewer than ten. The CDR3 nucleotides read TGCGCCAGCAGCTTGGTGCCGGGGGCGGGCACTGAAGCTTTCTTT. Translation gives CASSLVPGAGTEAFF. The V call is TRBV5-1, the J call TRBJ1-1, with D possibly TRBD1 on 6 matching bases. CDR1 and CDR2 from the germline V gene are SGHRS and YFSETQ. The length of the CDR3 is 15 residues. Trimming shortened V by 0 bases and J by 4 bases, and 13 bases separated the two germline ends. Based on the CDR3 plus reference TRBV5-1 and TRBJ1-1, the full variable domain is KAGVTQTPRYLIKTRGQQVTLSCSPISGHRSVSWYQQTPGQGLQFLFEYFSETQRNKGNFPGRFSGRQFSNSRSEMNVSTLELGDSALYLCASSLVPGAGTEAFFGQGTRLTVV.

The V and J genes are TRBV20-1 and TRBJ2-1; the D gene could be TRBD1 or TRBD2 (6 bases each). The length of the CDR3 is 17 residues. CDR1 is DFQATT and CDR2 is SNEGSKA in the germline V gene (reference sequence). V was pared by 3 bases and J by 3 bases, with 21 bases between. Here the CDR3 DNA reads TGCAGTGCTAGGGTGGGGGGCCGCCCTGGGCTCTACAATGAGCAGTTCTTC. It translates to CSARVGGRPGLYNEQFF.

The sample holds many counts of this clonotype. This chain uses TRBV4-1 with TRBJ2-7; no reliable D call. Germline V gene data show CDR1 as MGHRA and CDR2 as YSYEKL. This CDR3 has 13 residues. The ends were cut back, 3 bases at V and 6 bases at J, with 12 bases in the middle. CDR3 protein: CASSQIPTIEQYF. Written as DNA, the CDR3 is TGCGCCAGCAGCCAGATCCCCACGATCGAGCAGTACTTC.

V usage is TRBV11-2 and J usage is TRBJ2-1; D is unresolved. The germline V gene has CDR1 SGHAT and CDR2 FQNNGV. This CDR3 has 13 amino acids. The V gene lost 5 bases and the J gene lost 6 bases, with 11 bases spanning the gap. The CDR3, as DNA: TGTGCCAGCAGCCCCGGTAGGACCAATGAGCAGTTCTTC. Its protein is CASSPGRTNEQFF.

This clonotype was seen only a few times. The J gene is TRBJ1-4, the V gene TRBV3-1; no clear D. Germline V CDR1 and CDR2: LGHDT, YNNKEL (reference sequence). V lost 2 bases to trimming and J lost 3 bases, with 7 bases between them. The CDR3 covers 14 residues. The CDR3 DNA reads as TGTGCCAGCAGCCAAAGAGGGCCTAATGAAAAACTGTTTTTT. It specifies CASSQRGPNEKLFF.

The genes are TRBV4-1 and TRBJ2-2; weak D call: TRBD1 (5 bases). This CDR3 is built from 16 residues. Germline V gives CDR1 MGHRA, CDR2 YSYEKL. The V and J ends lost 2 bases and 2 bases respectively, with 12 bases between them. CDR3 nucleotides: TGCGCCAGCAGCCAAACGGTGGGGCGTAACACCGGGGAGCTGTTTTTT. Translation gives CASSQTVGRNTGELFF.

The chain combines TRBV14 with TRBJ1-1; maybe TRBD1 (5 bases). The germline V gene encodes CDR1 SGHDN and CDR2 FVKESK. The CDR3 extends over 13 amino acids. V shed 1 base and J shed 10 bases, with 13 bases lying between them. The CDR3 reads CASSQGLRRGAFF. The CDR3, as DNA: TGTGCCAGCAGCCAAGGGCTCCGGAGGGGAGCTTTCTTT.

Remarks on this clonotype: Just one base apart from a much larger clone, this may be a read error. The chain is built from TRBV7-2 and TRBJ2-7, with no clear D. The V and J ends lost 4 bases and 1 base respectively, with 11 bases between them. The CDR3 spans 14 residues. Germline V lookup: CDR1 SGHTA, CDR2 FQGNSA. The CDR3 nucleotides are TGTGCCAGCAGCTGCGAAACCACTTCCTACGAGCAGTACTTC. It translates to CASSCETTSYEQYF.

The chain recombines TRBV19 with TRBJ2-3, with D unclear. CDR3 size: 13 residues. Germline values: CDR1 LNHDA, CDR2 SQIVND (reference sequence). V dropped 0 bases and J dropped 9 bases, with 10 bases sitting between them. The CDR3 loop is CASSIEDIDTQYF. The CDR3 DNA is TGTGCCAGTAGTATAGAAGACATTGACACGCAGTATTTT.